These 23 T cell receptor beta chains were all obtained from the same sample, sequenced in a study of post-analysis software for immune sequencing data. Study outcomes and limitations: In patients, about 5 TRBV segments were more frequent than in controls, with TRBV5-6, TRBV5-1 and TRBV20-1 among them.

Researchers reported that TCR beta cDNA libraries carried unique molecular identifiers. Each CDR3 protein gets one entry after TCRdb re-called the PCR reads with MiXCR. The sample holds 350,000 to 500,000 distinct CDR3 sequences, more than 30% seen once. Their recognized antigens are unknown. Specimen: blood. Receptors originate from a girl aged 2 to 10 with multiple sclerosis.

The chain couples TRBV28 to TRBJ2-4; TRBD2 matches at 8 bases. V was clipped by 7 bases and J by 2 bases; unmatched bases: 10. From germline, CDR1 is MDHEN and CDR2 SYDVKM. CDR3 length equals 16 residues. CDR3 DNA sequence: TGTGCCAGCAACGCGGGGATAGCGGGACCCAAAAACATTCAGTACTTC. It translates to CASNAGIAGPKNIQYF. Variable domain in full (rest from reference TRBV28 and TRBJ2-4): DVKVTQSSRYLVKRTGEKVFLECVQDMDHENMFWYRQDPGLGLRLIYFSYDVKMKEKGDIPEGYSVSREKKERFSLILESASTNQTSMYLCASNAGIAGPKNIQYFGAGTRLSVL.

This clonotype was picked up a small number of times. The genes are TRBV29-1 and TRBJ2-1, with 15 bases lining up with TRBD2. In germline, CDR1 is SQVTM, CDR2 ANQGSEA. The V gene end was trimmed by 4 bases and the J gene end by 7 bases; junction bases not matched to a gene: 2. The CDR3 is 14 residues long. The CDR3 DNA reads TGCAGCGTTGGTGGGACTAGCGGGAGGAATGAGCAGTTCTTC. Encoded protein: CSVGGTSGRNEQFF.

This clonotype was counted once. V and J are TRBV3-1 and TRBJ2-3; D may match TRBD1 or TRBD2 (5 bases each). V was clipped by 4 bases and J by 0 bases, with 26 bases between them. CDR3 length: 20 amino acids. Looked up from germline, CDR1 is LGHDT and CDR2 is YNNKEL (reference sequence). CDR3 bases: TGTGCCAGCAGCCCCAGGGCAGGGACGTACGACTACCTCAGCACAGATACGCAGTATTTT. This codes for CASSPRAGTYDYLSTDTQYF.

This chain connects TRBV29-1 to TRBJ2-1; 9 bases agree with TRBD2. The CDR3 runs to 16 residues. Germline V CDR1 and CDR2: SQVTM, ANQGSEA. Trimming removed 4 bases from V and 0 bases from J; junction bases left unmatched: 7. CDR3 DNA sequence: TGCAGCGTTGGGTCTAGCGGGGCGTTCTCCTACAATGAGCAGTTCTTC. Translation: CSVGSSGAFSYNEQFF.

This clonotype turned up a few times. The CDR3 loop reads CASSFKDTYGYTF. The CDR3 nucleotides are TGTGCCAGCAGTTTCAAGGACACCTATGGCTACACCTTC. V is TRBV12-3 or TRBV12-4 and J is TRBJ1-2, with a tentative D call TRBD1 (5 bases). V gave up 3 bases and J gave up 4 bases, with 9 bases separating them. The CDR3 loop spans 13 amino acids.

This clonotype turned up a few times. The V and J genes are TRBV7-9 and TRBJ2-5, with 7 bases aligning to TRBD1. The CDR3 has 13 amino acids. V shed 0 bases, J shed 11 bases, and the junction held 6 bases outside the gene matches. Per germline, CDR1 SEHNR and CDR2 FQNEAQ (reference sequence). The CDR3 DNA reads as TGTGCCAGCAGCTTAGCAGGGGGCTGGGAGCAGTACTTC. It yields the protein CASSLAGGWEQYF.

This clonotype has only a few counts. V usage is TRBV3-1 and J usage is TRBJ2-1; TRBD1 aligns across 8 bases. The CDR3 runs 15 residues. The germline CDR1 and CDR2 sequences are LGHDT and YNNKEL (reference sequence). Trimming cost V 7 bases and J 2 bases; bases outside gene matches: 7. In DNA, the CDR3 is TGTGCCAGCAAAGAGACAGGGGTTACCTACAATGAGCAGTTCTTC. The encoded protein is CASKETGVTYNEQFF.

The chain is built from TRBV11-3 and TRBJ2-7; 8 bases are shared with TRBD1. The last part of the DNA fits TRBJ2-5 better; the J call may be wrong. The CDR3 has 15 amino acids. CDR1 and CDR2 from the germline V gene are SGHNT and YENEEA. CDR3: CASSQRTGPLETQYF. The CDR3 bases are TGTGCCAGCAGTCAACGGACAGGGCCGTTGGAGACCCAGTACTTC.

This clonotype was seen more than once but under ten times. V usage is TRBV28 and J usage is TRBJ2-1; 7 bases line up with TRBD2. Per the germline V gene, CDR1 is MDHEN and CDR2 is SYDVKM. The trim removed 3 bases at V and 8 bases at J, leaving 10 bases unmatched. This CDR3 has 15 amino acids. CDR3 in amino acids: CASSLRLAVRYEQFF. Written as DNA, the CDR3 is TGTGCCAGCAGTTTGCGGCTAGCGGTTAGGTATGAGCAGTTCTTC.

This clonotype was recorded a few times. This chain joins TRBV18 and TRBJ2-1; D gene uncertain. Germline CDR1 KGHSH, CDR2 LQKENI. Trimming removed 3 bases from V and 3 bases from J, with 6 bases in between. There are 13 residues in the CDR3. CDR3: CASSPNRYNEQFF. The CDR3 bases are TGTGCCAGCTCACCTAACCGCTACAATGAGCAGTTCTTC.

The chain combines TRBV2 with TRBJ2-5; tentatively, D is TRBD1 or TRBD2 (5 bases each). The end of the DNA aligns better with TRBJ2-7, so the J call may be wrong. From germline, CDR1 is SNHLY and CDR2 FYNNEI. CDR3 size: 15 residues. The DNA for the CDR3 is TGTGCCAGCAGTGAACCCCCCGGGACCCCCTACGAGCAGTACTTC. Translation: CASSEPPGTPYEQYF.

J is TRBJ2-7 and V is TRBV4-2; D might be TRBD1 (6 bases). V lost 1 base and J lost 6, with 16 bases in between. The CDR3 loop spans 15 amino acids. From germline, CDR1 is LGHNA and CDR2 YNFKEQ. In DNA, the CDR3 is TGTGCCAGCAGCCAAGGGGTTACAGGGTATGGCGAGCAGTACTTC. It codes for CASSQGVTGYGEQYF.

The chain couples TRBV12-3 or TRBV12-4 to TRBJ2-1; D is undetermined. The CDR3 runs 17 residues. Trimming took off 6 bases at V and 0 bases at J, with 18 bases between the two ends. The CDR3 DNA reads as TGTGCCAGCAGCTTAATTGGATCGGCCATCTCCTACAATGAGCAGTTCTTC. It yields the protein CASSLIGSAISYNEQFF.

The chain combines TRBV27 with TRBJ1-2, with D possibly matching TRBD1 (5 bases). CDR3 size: 15 residues. Germline-derived CDR1 and CDR2 are MNHEY and SMNVEV (reference sequence). V gave up 3 bases and J gave up 6 bases, with 17 bases separating them. The CDR3 loop reads CASSFISQGGNGYTF. CDR3 coding DNA: TGTGCCAGCAGTTTCATTTCTCAGGGAGGAAATGGCTACACCTTC.

The chain is built from TRBV5-1 and TRBJ2-1; D remains unclear. The CDR3 is made up of 12 amino acids. V gave up 1 base and J gave up 10 bases, with 9 bases separating them. Germline CDR1 reads SGHRS; CDR2 reads YFSETQ. The CDR3 protein is CASSLNIYEQFF. CDR3 bases: TGCGCCAGCAGCTTGAACATCTACGAGCAGTTCTTC.

This clonotype was counted only a few times. The chain uses TRBV6-4 and TRBJ2-1; weak D call: TRBD1 (5 bases). Germline CDR1 reads MRHNA; CDR2 reads SNTAGT. Trimming pared 6 bases from V and 8 bases from J, leaving 14 bases between. The CDR3 runs to 13 residues. CDR3 coding DNA: TGTGCCAGCAGAGCCAACACAGGATATGAGCAGTTCTTC. Translation: CASRANTGYEQFF.

A few counts support this clonotype. The V gene is TRBV4-1, the J gene TRBJ2-1; D may match TRBD1 or TRBD2 (5 bases each). The ends were cut back, 1 base at V and 7 bases at J, with 14 bases in the middle. The CDR3 has 15 residues. In germline, CDR1 is MGHRA, CDR2 YSYEKL. As DNA, the CDR3 is TGCGCCAGCAGCCAAGGGGGGACGAGAGAGAATGAGCAGTTCTTC. Translated: CASSQGGTRENEQFF.

V is TRBV20-1 and J is TRBJ1-5; the D gene is possibly TRBD1 (6 bases). Trimming pared 3 bases from V and 5 bases from J, leaving 14 bases between. Germline V gives CDR1 DFQATT, CDR2 SNEGSKA (reference sequence). The CDR3 loop spans 14 amino acids. The DNA of the CDR3 is TGCAGTGCTAGGTCCCCAGGGGCCGATCAGCCCCAGCATTTT. Amino acids: CSARSPGADQPQHF.

Only a few counts were recorded for this clonotype. This chain uses TRBV7-2 with TRBJ2-1; no firm D call. This CDR3 has 11 amino acids. Trimming removed 3 bases at V and 6 bases at J, with 3 bases between. Germline V gene sequence: CDR1 SGHTA, CDR2 FQGNSA. The CDR3 bases are TGTGCCAGCAGCTTTCCCAATGAGCAGTTCTTC. This translates into CASSFPNEQFF.

The V and J genes are TRBV18 and TRBJ2-1; D is uncertain. Trimming stripped 2 bases from V and 8 bases from J, with 4 bases between. The CDR3 runs to 11 residues. Germline CDR1 reads KGHSH; CDR2 reads LQKENI. CDR3 residues: CASSPGDEQFF. In DNA form, the CDR3 reads TGTGCCAGCTCACCAGGGGATGAGCAGTTCTTC.

There are a few counts of this clonotype. V and J are TRBV20-1 and TRBJ2-1; D remains ambiguous. This CDR3 contains 14 residues. Deletions cut 0 bases from V and 5 bases from J, with 11 bases between. Germline V gives CDR1 DFQATT, CDR2 SNEGSKA (reference sequence). The CDR3 DNA is TGCAGTGCTAGAGATCTAGGGCTAAACAATGAGCAGTTCTTC. Protein: CSARDLGLNNEQFF.

The chain is built from TRBV15 and TRBJ1-2, with no clear D. The CDR3 has 15 residues. V dropped 0 bases and J dropped 6 bases, with 14 bases sitting between them. CDR1 is LNHNV and CDR2 is YYDKDF in the germline V gene (reference sequence). This CDR3 reads CATSRDRGQEDGYTF. The CDR3, as DNA: TGTGCCACCAGCAGAGATCGAGGGCAGGAAGATGGCTACACCTTC.

This rearrangement joins TRBV20-1 to TRBJ2-3, with D possibly TRBD2 on 6 matching bases. Germline V CDR1 and CDR2: DFQATT, SNEGSKA (reference sequence). There are 16 residues in the CDR3. V gave up 1 base and J gave up 1 base, with 15 bases separating them. CDR3 in DNA: TGCAGTGCTAGAGGAACGGGGGAGACTGGCACAGATACGCAGTATTTT. Its protein product is CSARGTGETGTDTQYF.